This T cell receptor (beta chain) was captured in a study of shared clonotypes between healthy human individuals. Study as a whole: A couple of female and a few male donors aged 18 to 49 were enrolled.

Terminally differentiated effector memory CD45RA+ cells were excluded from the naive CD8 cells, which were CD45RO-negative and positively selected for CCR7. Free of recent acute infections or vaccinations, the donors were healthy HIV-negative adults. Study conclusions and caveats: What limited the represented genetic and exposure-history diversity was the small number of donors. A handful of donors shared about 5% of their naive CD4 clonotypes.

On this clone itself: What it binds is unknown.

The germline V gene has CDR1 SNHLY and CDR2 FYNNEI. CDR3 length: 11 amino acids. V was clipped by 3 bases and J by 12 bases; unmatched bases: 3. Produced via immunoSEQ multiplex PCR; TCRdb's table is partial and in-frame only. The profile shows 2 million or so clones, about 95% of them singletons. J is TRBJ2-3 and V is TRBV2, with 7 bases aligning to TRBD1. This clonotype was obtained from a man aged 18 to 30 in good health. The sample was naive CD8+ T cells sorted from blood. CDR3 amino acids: CASSDDRAQYF. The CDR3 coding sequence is TGTGCCAGCAGTGACGACAGGGCCCAGTATTTT.